The entry below describes one TCR beta chain. This clonotype showed up many times. The target of this receptor is not known. Per-base qualities were not stored, and no clone one base away is much larger. The time point label corresponds to: longitudinal time-point 3. For the unsorted PBMC libraries, 2 million PBMCs were stored in RNAlater at -80 degrees C until RNA extraction and were used to generate the libraries. The multiple sclerosis patients were enrolled in a US clinical protocol that used magnetic resonance imaging to evaluate disease progression. Peripheral blood underwent Ficoll-Hypaque density gradient centrifugation to isolate PBMCs, which were then cryopreserved in liquid nitrogen. This sample is drawn from a study of neurological immune-mediated disorders (dated by TCRdb to the late 2010s). Turning to the overall study: Of the 35 or so multiple sclerosis patients, around 31 had relapsing-remitting MS and 3 had secondary progressive MS. The cohort comprised 68 subjects: some 15 HAM/TSP patients, approximately 34 multiple sclerosis patients and around 20 healthy controls. Peripheral blood TCR-beta repertoires from HTLV-I-associated myelopathy (HAM/TSP) patients, multiple sclerosis patients and healthy controls were compared by UMI-based sequencing. The approximately 110 TCR-beta libraries included longitudinal samples, technical triplicates and paired sorted CD4+ and CD8+ T-cell subsets alongside PBMC samples. Each longitudinal HAM/TSP and healthy donor was sampled at 3 time-points spaced at roughly 3-45 month intervals. Results the study describes overall, beyond this receptor: In a phylogenetic analysis, the repertoires of 18 out of 34 MS patients fell into a single cluster of related CDR3 sequences, pointing to a possible signature at the repertoire level. The MS cluster was not associated with any clinical or MRI features, and the authors stated that larger cohorts are needed. No identical CDR3 amino acid sequences were found to be shared among expanded clones across subjects, suggesting that TCR-beta repertoires were private in all groups. TCR clonal expansion was greatest in HAM/TSP patients and smallest in MS patients, who ranked below even healthy controls.

cDNA was synthesized by template-switch 5'RACE using a primer carrying a 10-nucleotide random unique molecular identifier by which each TCR transcript was tagged. Every sequencing run yielded over 190 million TCR-beta sequences covering 15-18 subjects. The RNeasy kit was used for extraction of total RNA. TCR-beta VDJ regions were amplified with primers for the TCR constant region and the 5'RACE anchor, using the KAPA Real-time Library Amplification kit. Sample indexes and Illumina adaptors were added in a first PCR, and a second PCR then increased library yield. The roughly 650 bp TCR product was size-selected on a 2% E-gel SizeSelection system after Ampure bead purification. Before pooling, library quality was checked on a Bioanalyzer, concentration was measured with Qubit, and libraries were quantified with the Kapa Library Quantification kit. Libraries were sequenced paired-end 2 x 150 bp on an Illumina HiSeq 2500. To increase sequence diversity, about 25-30% phiX was spiked into each library pool. Turning to the authors' computational methods: The UMI-based MiGEC pipeline processed quality-filtered reads and removed over 80% of raw TCR sequences during error correction. VDJ genes were aligned to IMGT germline references, and each clonotype was defined by a unique CDR3 amino acid sequence together with V-J genes. Clonal expansion, Shannon diversity and CDR3 relatedness were evaluated with VDJtools (CalcPairwiseDistances, ClusterSamples), while phylogenetic trees were built in CLCbio workbench. Expanded clones were defined as having at least 8 unique UMIs, based on coefficient-of-variation modelling across technical triplicates. TCRdb passed the public sequencing reads through fastp at Q25 and MiXCR, retaining productive beta sequences. Rows matching on CDR3 protein sequence are summarized as one entry with the most common DNA and genes. The V and J calls, along with clone size, are taken from TCRdb and not from the paper's own processing. For this sample there are some 89,000 distinct CDR3 sequences; under 4.5% appear just once. The ten biggest clones cover approximately 5.4% of the sample.

From cysteine to phenylalanine, the CDR3 is 15 amino acids long. The only DNA kept is the CDR3, 45 bases in frame from the first base. The germline V gene gives CDR1 as SGHRS and CDR2 as YFSETQ. V lost 0 bases and J lost 5 bases; the stretch between them is 12 bases long. The clonotype originates from a woman aged 60 to 75 with multiple sclerosis. The chain is assembled from TRBV5-1 and TRBJ2-1, with no reliable assignment of the D segment. What was sequenced was PBMCs. DNA sequence: TGCGCCAGCAGCTTGGTGTGGTCCGAGAACAATGAGCAGTTCTTC. Its coded protein is CASSLVWSENNEQFF.